The T cell receptor (beta chain) described here comes from a study of cytomegalovirus exposure and HLA in healthy donors. This clone was seen more than once but under ten times. The CDR3 totals 14 residues. In germline, CDR1 is SGHVS, CDR2 FQNEAQ. V was cut by 2 bases and J by 0 bases, with 7 bases left in between. Primers included in the PCR were 60 Vbeta and 13 Jbeta primers. The table came from immunoSEQ multiplex PCR; TCRdb's copy has only in-frame clones and leaves some out. The sample has some 120,000 clones, roughly four fifths seen once. The sample taken for sequencing was PBMCs. J is TRBJ1-2 and V is TRBV7-8; D uncertain. The clonotype comes from a woman aged 60-75 years in good health and CMV-seropositive. This CDR3 reads CASSLLLANYGYTF. The CDR3 DNA sequence: TGTGCCAGCAGCTTACTGTTAGCTAACTATGGCTACACCTTC.